This entry lists 17 T cell receptor beta chains sequenced from one sample in a study of blood T cell repertoires in COVID-19. Here immunoSEQ multiplex PCR was the method, and the copy in TCRdb shows in-frame clones only, minus some. The data contain a few hundred thousand clones, roughly 86% of them singletons. The material sequenced was peripheral blood. The receptors were gathered from a man aged 18 to 29 with active or convalescent COVID-19.

Notes on this clone: The sample carries other DNA sequences with the same CDR3. The chain uses TRBV6-5 and TRBJ2-1; a possible D gene is TRBD2 (7 bases). Between the trimmed V and J ends, which lost 2 bases and 4 bases, there was a span of 9 bases. The CDR3 consists of 14 residues. Germline lookup yields CDR1 MNHEY and CDR2 SVGAGI. CDR3 in DNA: TGTGCCAGCAGTTACGGGAGGGGGTACAATGAGCAGTTCTTC. This gives the protein CASSYGRGYNEQFF.

This clone came up a few times. This rearrangement joins TRBV24-1 to TRBJ1-5; 7 bases align to TRBD1. Germline CDR1 and CDR2: KGHDR and SFDVKD. This CDR3 has 16 amino acids. V trimming: 6 bases; J trimming: 2 bases; junction bases outside the gene matches: 9. CDR3 sequence (DNA): TGTGCCACCAGTAAGGACAGGTCGGGGGGCAATCAGCCCCAGCATTTT. The encoded protein is CATSKDRSGGNQPQHF.

The chain has TRBV5-1 and TRBJ1-4; tentatively, D is TRBD1 (6 bases). The CDR3 length is 15 residues. Trimming removed 5 bases from V and 3 bases from J, with 14 bases in between. Germline V CDR1 and CDR2: SGHRS, YFSETQ. The CDR3 DNA follows: TGCGCCAGCAGGGAACAGGGAAGGTCTAATGAAAAACTGTTTTTT. The encoded protein is CASREQGRSNEKLFF.

This chain connects TRBV5-6 to TRBJ2-1; no firm D call. CDR1 and CDR2 (germline): SGHDT, YYEEEE. This CDR3 region has 11 residues. Deletions cut 4 bases from V and 5 bases from J, with 4 bases between. CDR3 in DNA: TGTGCCAGCAGCACAGACAATGAGCAGTTCTTC. This encodes CASSTDNEQFF.

The J gene is TRBJ2-3, the V gene TRBV29-1; 8 bases line up with TRBD1. This CDR3 contains 14 residues. The germline CDR1 and CDR2 sequences are SQVTM and ANQGSEA. V was clipped by 3 bases and J by 4 bases; unmatched bases: 6. In DNA, the CDR3 is TGCAGCGTTGATGGGCAGGGGGCGTCAGATACGCAGTATTTT. This gives the protein CSVDGQGASDTQYF.

The V gene is TRBV9, the J gene TRBJ2-3, with D possibly matching TRBD2 (6 bases). The CDR3 contains 15 residues. V lost 3 bases to trimming and J lost 1 base, with 12 bases between them. Germline V gene lookup returns CDR1 SGDLS and CDR2 YYNGEE. CDR3 DNA sequence: TGTGCCAGCAGCGGAGTGGGGGGAGGCACAGATACGCAGTATTTT. It translates to CASSGVGGGTDTQYF.

This chain connects TRBV7-6 to TRBJ2-3, with TRBD2 matching 8 bases. V dropped 5 bases and J dropped 6; count of bases not matched to a gene: 10. This CDR3 spans 15 amino acids. Germline-derived CDR1 and CDR2 are SGHVS and FNYEAQ. The CDR3 spells CASSATGTRGDTQYF. In nucleotides, the CDR3 is TGTGCCAGCAGCGCCACCGGGACTAGAGGGGATACGCAGTATTTT.

This sequence joins TRBV14 and TRBJ2-1, with 11 positions matching TRBD2. The V segment lost 2 bases and the J segment 0 bases; nucleotides outside the gene matches: 0. The length of the CDR3 is 16 residues. Germline CDR1 and CDR2: SGHDN and FVKESK. In DNA form, the CDR3 reads TGTGCCAGCAGCCAAACTAGCGGGAGCTCCTACAATGAGCAGTTCTTC. It encodes CASSQTSGSSYNEQFF. The variable domain in full, with the rest retrieved from reference TRBV14 and TRBJ2-1, is EAGVTQFPSHSVIEKGQTVTLRCDPISGHDNLYWYRRVMGKEIKFLLHFVKESKQDESGMPNNRFLAERTGGTYSTLKVQPAELEDSGVYFCASSQTSGSSYNEQFFGPGTRLTVL.

The DNA for the CDR3 is TGTGCCAGCTCCCCTAATACCGGGACAGACCCTTACGAGCAGTACTTC. Translated, it gives CASSPNTGTDPYEQYF. The chain has TRBV18 and TRBJ2-7, with 7 nucleotides matching TRBD1. V dropped 6 bases and J dropped 4; count of bases not matched to a gene: 15. Per germline, CDR1 KGHSH and CDR2 LQKENI. The CDR3 has 16 residues.

This clone was detected only once. J is TRBJ2-1 and V is TRBV24-1, with D possibly being TRBD1 (5 bases). The CDR3 loop spans 13 amino acids. Germline CDR1 KGHDR, CDR2 SFDVKD. Deletions cut 11 bases from V and 2 bases from J, with 12 bases between. Here the CDR3 DNA reads TGTGCCATCTCGACAGAGGCCTACAATGAGCAGTTCTTC. Protein product: CAISTEAYNEQFF.

This rearrangement joins TRBV9 to TRBJ1-1; D unclear. Trimming took 7 bases from V and 3 from J, leaving 16 bases between them. This CDR3 contains 14 residues. The germline CDR1 and CDR2 sequences are SGDLS and YYNGEE. Here the CDR3 DNA reads TGTGCCAGCGCCTCAAGGATGGCGGACACTGAAGCTTTCTTT. Translation gives CASASRMADTEAFF.

The J gene is TRBJ1-2, the V gene TRBV9; tentatively, D is TRBD1 (5 bases). CDR1 SGDLS and CDR2 YYNGEE come from the germline V gene. The ends were cut back, 4 bases at V and 11 bases at J, with 24 bases in the middle. This CDR3 has 15 amino acids. The DNA of the CDR3 is TGTGCCAGCAGCTCACGGCCGTTGGGAGACGGGGGATACACCTTC. This translates into CASSSRPLGDGGYTF.

The rearrangement uses TRBV24-1 and TRBJ1-1; TRBD1 matches at 7 bases. The V segment lost 10 bases and the J segment 2 bases; nucleotides outside the gene matches: 6. The CDR3 runs 13 residues. CDR1 and CDR2 (germline): KGHDR, SFDVKD. CDR3 DNA sequence: TGTGCCACAGTTACAGGGGTTAACACTGAAGCTTTCTTT. It encodes CATVTGVNTEAFF.

The chain carries TRBV10-3 and TRBJ2-5; D is uncertain. CDR3 length: 11 amino acids. V shed 7 bases and J shed 5 bases, with 8 bases lying between them. The germline V gene encodes CDR1 ENHRY and CDR2 SYGVKD. The CDR3 coding sequence is TGTGCCATCAAACTCGGGGAGACCCAGTACTTC. The encoded protein is CAIKLGETQYF.

This chain uses TRBV28 with TRBJ2-7; 7 positions match TRBD2. Trimming cost V 7 bases and J 3 bases; bases outside gene matches: 6. Germline V lookup: CDR1 MDHEN, CDR2 SYDVKM. This CDR3 is 13 amino acids long. The CDR3 loop reads CASTRGEIYEQYF. DNA for the CDR3: TGTGCCAGCACTCGGGGGGAAATCTACGAGCAGTACTTC.

The chain recombines TRBV4-3 with TRBJ2-7; D perhaps matches TRBD2 (6 bases). Trimming cost V 0 bases and J 2 bases, with 14 bases left between them. The germline V gene encodes CDR1 LGHNA and CDR2 YSLEER. The length of the CDR3 is 16 residues. The CDR3 here is CASSQDHSGLAYEQYF. In DNA, the CDR3 is TGCGCCAGCAGCCAAGATCACAGCGGGTTGGCCTACGAGCAGTACTTC.

In DNA form, the CDR3 reads TGTGCCAGCAGCTACGCCGGACAGGGTAACAATCAGCCCCAGCATTTT. Translating it yields CASSYAGQGNNQPQHF. The chain combines TRBV7-2 with TRBJ1-5, with 8 bases lining up with TRBD1. V was pared by 4 bases and J by 3 bases, with 8 bases of the junction left unmatched. The CDR3 is made up of 16 amino acids. The V gene's germline CDR1 is SGHTA and CDR2 FQGNSA.